Below are 17 T cell receptor beta chains sequenced from a single sample in a study of blood T cell repertoires in COVID-19. Profiling relied on immunoSEQ multiplex PCR, and the TCRdb table lists in-frame clones only, not all of them. Altogether tens of thousands of clones are present, about nine tenths being singletons, with the ten largest covering around 15%. Sample: peripheral blood. The receptors stem from a human donor in a cohort sampled during active COVID-19.

The chain employs TRBV4-1 and TRBJ2-7; D is possibly TRBD1 (5 bases). V dropped 0 bases and J dropped 2 bases, with 11 bases sitting between them. Germline V gives CDR1 MGHRA, CDR2 YSYEKL. The CDR3 runs 15 residues. The CDR3 spells CASSQDNRPAYEQYF. The CDR3 coding sequence is TGCGCCAGCAGCCAAGATAACAGGCCAGCCTACGAGCAGTACTTC.

The chain combines TRBV5-1 with TRBJ2-3, with TRBD2 matching 11 bases. V trimming: 0 bases; J trimming: 4 bases; junction bases outside the gene matches: 1. This CDR3 contains 15 residues. The germline V gene encodes CDR1 SGHRS and CDR2 YFSETQ. In DNA, the CDR3 is TGCGCCAGCAGCTTGGTACTAGCGGGAGCAGATACGCAGTATTTT. Protein product: CASSLVLAGADTQYF.

This chain joins TRBV25-1 and TRBJ1-2; D unclear. CDR3 length: 12 residues. Per germline, CDR1 MGHDK and CDR2 SYGVNS. Trimming cost V 3 bases and J 7 bases, with 9 bases left between them. CDR3 DNA sequence: TGTGCCAGCAGTGACGGTGCCCCTGGCTACACCTTC. Residues: CASSDGAPGYTF.

The J gene is TRBJ2-3, the V gene TRBV12-3 or TRBV12-4; 8 bases align to TRBD1. Trimming removed 6 bases from V and 6 bases from J; junction bases left unmatched: 5. The CDR3 has 13 residues. CDR3 residues: CASRPTGGDTQYF. CDR3 nucleotide sequence: TGTGCCAGCAGGCCTACAGGGGGTGATACGCAGTATTTT.

This chain uses TRBV6-5 with TRBJ2-7; D perhaps matches TRBD2 (6 bases). The CDR3 is 15 residues long. The V and J ends lost 0 bases and 3 bases respectively, with 12 bases between them. Germline V gene sequence: CDR1 MNHEY, CDR2 SVGAGI. CDR3: CASSYSGTSGYEQYF. In nucleotides, the CDR3 is TGTGCCAGCAGTTACTCCGGGACTTCGGGCTACGAGCAGTACTTC.

The rearrangement joins TRBV28 to TRBJ2-7, with TRBD1 identical over 8 bases. V shed 3 bases, J shed 6 bases, and the junction held 4 bases outside the gene matches. Germline V gives CDR1 MDHEN, CDR2 SYDVKM. The CDR3 consists of 13 residues. The DNA of the CDR3 is TGTGCCAGCAGTTTCGACAGGGGTGCCGAGCAGTACTTC. Its protein product is CASSFDRGAEQYF. The full variable domain, rest sourced from reference TRBV28 and TRBJ2-7, is DVKVTQSSRYLVKRTGEKVFLECVQDMDHENMFWYRQDPGLGLRLIYFSYDVKMKEKGDIPEGYSVSREKKERFSLILESASTNQTSMYLCASSFDRGAEQYFGPGTRLTVT.

This chain links TRBV24-1 with TRBJ1-3; TRBD1 agrees at 10 bases. The germline CDR1 and CDR2 sequences are KGHDR and SFDVKD. Trimming at V came to 3 bases and at J to 3 bases, leaving 1 base not matched to a gene. The CDR3 consists of 15 residues. The CDR3 reads CATSDGTGVGNTIYF. CDR3 nucleotide sequence: TGTGCCACCAGTGATGGGACAGGGGTTGGAAACACCATATATTTT.

The CDR3 loop is CAWSGTGVDTEAFF. The CDR3 DNA is TGTGCCTGGAGTGGGACAGGGGTTGACACTGAAGCTTTCTTT. This sequence joins TRBV30 and TRBJ1-1; 9 bases line up with TRBD1. V was pared by 1 base and J by 3 bases, with 3 bases of the junction left unmatched. The CDR3 length is 14 residues. CDR1 is GTSNPN, CDR2 SVGIG, per germline (reference sequence).

This chain links TRBV14 with TRBJ2-3; 10 bases line up with TRBD1. Looked up from germline, CDR1 is SGHDN and CDR2 is FVKESK. The V segment lost 0 bases and the J segment 3 bases; nucleotides outside the gene matches: 3. The length of the CDR3 is 16 residues. The CDR3 DNA reads as TGTGCCAGCAGCCAAGATTCGGGACAGGGGACAGATACGCAGTATTTT. This encodes CASSQDSGQGTDTQYF. The variable domain in full, completed from reference TRBV14 and TRBJ2-3, reads EAGVTQFPSHSVIEKGQTVTLRCDPISGHDNLYWYRRVMGKEIKFLLHFVKESKQDESGMPNNRFLAERTGGTYSTLKVQPAELEDSGVYFCASSQDSGQGTDTQYFGPGTRLTVL.

This sequence joins TRBV5-6 and TRBJ2-7; D not certain. The CDR3 has 16 amino acids. Germline CDR1 is SGHDT and CDR2 is YYEEEE. The germline V and J ends were trimmed by 0 bases and 2 bases, with 15 bases remaining between them. CDR3 sequence (DNA): TGTGCCAGCAGCTTGGATCCGACACCTTTAGCCTACGAGCAGTACTTC. It translates to CASSLDPTPLAYEQYF.

The V and J genes are TRBV4-1 and TRBJ1-2, with 9 bases that match TRBD1. J lost 2 bases, V lost 1 base, and 5 bases had no gene match. The length of the CDR3 is 16 residues. Per the germline V gene, CDR1 is MGHRA and CDR2 is YSYEKL. This CDR3 reads CASSQVTGTGNYGYTF. Written as DNA, the CDR3 is TGCGCCAGCAGCCAAGTAACCGGGACAGGGAACTATGGCTACACCTTC.

This rearrangement joins TRBV11-2 to TRBJ2-7; D gene unclear. The CDR3 sequence is 13 residues long. Trimming shortened V by 3 bases and J by 3 bases, and 9 bases separated the two germline ends. Per germline, CDR1 SGHAT and CDR2 FQNNGV. DNA for the CDR3: TGTGCCAGCAGCTTGCAAGTTAGCTACGAGCAGTACTTC. Amino acids: CASSLQVSYEQYF.

The table lists this clone with a few counts. This sample also contains other DNA sequences that code for the same CDR3. The gene calls are TRBV9 and TRBJ2-7, with D unresolved. V lost 2 bases and J lost 0, with 6 bases in between. Germline V lookup: CDR1 SGDLS, CDR2 YYNGEE. The CDR3 runs to 13 residues. CDR3 in amino acids: CASSVGGSYEQYF. Here the CDR3 DNA reads TGTGCCAGCAGCGTTGGCGGCTCCTACGAGCAGTACTTC.

V gene TRBV5-5 combines with J gene TRBJ1-2; D is uncertain. Trimming pared 0 bases from V and 3 bases from J, leaving 15 bases between. Germline lookup yields CDR1 SGHKS and CDR2 YYEKEE (reference sequence). The CDR3 contains 16 residues. CDR3 DNA: TGTGCCAGCAGCTTGGTTGGCGGGCCCCTAGACTATGGCTACACCTTC. Its translation: CASSLVGGPLDYGYTF.

In DNA form, the CDR3 reads TGTGCCAGCAGTGCGTTTGCCTACGAGCAGTACTTC. Translating gives CASSAFAYEQYF. The rearrangement links TRBV6-2 or TRBV6-3 to TRBJ2-7, with D hard to call. Trimming removed 5 bases from V and 2 bases from J, with 7 bases in between. The CDR3 runs 12 residues. Germline-derived CDR1 and CDR2 are MNHEY and SVGEGT.

This chain connects TRBV5-5 to TRBJ1-1; D unclear. The CDR3 is 14 amino acids. Trimming cost V 5 bases and J 3 bases, with 14 bases left between them. Germline V gene data show CDR1 as SGHKS and CDR2 as YYEKEE (reference sequence). The CDR3 nucleotides are TGTGCCAGCAGTTCGGGATCCCGAGACACTGAAGCTTTCTTT. Translated: CASSSGSRDTEAFF.

The rearrangement uses TRBV5-5 and TRBJ1-4; unclear D gene. Germline CDR1 is SGHKS and CDR2 is YYEKEE (reference sequence). Trimming left V 3 bases short and J 4 bases short, with 13 bases between. The CDR3 totals 15 residues. For the CDR3, the DNA is TGTGCCAGCAGCTCGCAGATATTATTTAATGAAAAACTGTTTTTT. This sequence encodes CASSSQILFNEKLFF.